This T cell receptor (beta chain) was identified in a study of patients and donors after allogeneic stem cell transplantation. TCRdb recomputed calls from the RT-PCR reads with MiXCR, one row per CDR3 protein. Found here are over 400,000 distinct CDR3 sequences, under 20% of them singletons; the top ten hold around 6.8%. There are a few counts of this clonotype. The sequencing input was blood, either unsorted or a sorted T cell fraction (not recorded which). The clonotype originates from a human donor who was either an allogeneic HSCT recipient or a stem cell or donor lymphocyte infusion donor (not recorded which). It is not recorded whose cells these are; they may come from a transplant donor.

The CDR3 region is CASSLSSGPDTQYF. The CDR3 coding sequence is TGTGCCAGCAGTTTATCGTCGGGCCCAGATACGCAGTATTTT. The chain joins TRBV27 to TRBJ2-3; D is uncertain. Germline V CDR1 and CDR2: MNHEY, SMNVEV (reference sequence). V was pared by 0 bases and J by 4 bases, with 8 bases between. The CDR3 has 14 amino acids.